Sequencing of this TCR beta chain was carried out in a study of blood T cell repertoires in COVID-19. Recovered status in Cohort 3 required two negative PCRs, clearance, or symptom resolution. This table comes from immunoSEQ multiplex PCR, and its TCRdb copy is limited to in-frame clones, with some not included. Among around 200,000 clones listed, 85% were seen once. This CDR3 comprises 14 residues. Germline CDR1 and CDR2: SGHTS and YDEGEE. V lost 0 bases to trimming and J lost 2 bases, with 9 bases between them. The receptor was isolated from a man aged 35 to 55 who had recovered from COVID-19. The V and J genes are TRBV5-8 and TRBJ2-7, with D possibly TRBD1 on 6 matching bases. Material for sequencing was PBMCs or T cells enriched from blood (not recorded which). CDR3 DNA: TGTGCCAGCAGCTTGGACAGGGCTACCTACGAGCAGTACTTC. Its protein product is CASSLDRATYEQYF. Full variable domain (missing parts from reference TRBV5-8 and TRBJ2-7): EAGVTQSPTHLIKTRGQQATLRCSPISGHTSVYWYQQALGLGLQFLLWYDEGEERNRGNFPPRFSGRQFPNYSSELNVNALELEDSALYLCASSLDRATYEQYFGPGTRLTVT.